Following are 3 T cell receptor beta chains from one sample sequenced in a study of somatic mutations in cytotoxic T cells in rheumatoid arthritis. Assay used: immunoSEQ multiplex PCR; TCRdb lists only in-frame clones, some missing. The sample records some 19,000 clones, around 86% being singletons. Sequencing was performed on CD8+ T cells sorted from blood. The source of these receptors is a man between 18 and 35 years old with rheumatoid arthritis.

The rearrangement joins TRBV6-5 to TRBJ2-3, with TRBD2 identical over 9 bases. Germline CDR1 MNHEY, CDR2 SVGAGI. The CDR3 length is 15 residues. The ends lost 0 bases at V and 6 bases at J; junction bases unmatched: 4. DNA for the CDR3: TGTGCCAGCAGTTACTCTGAGCGGGGGGATGATACGCAGTATTTT. It translates to CASSYSERGDDTQYF.

This chain uses TRBV6-6 with TRBJ2-7; possibly TRBD1 for D (6 bases). This CDR3 region has 13 residues. Germline CDR1 is MNHNY and CDR2 is SVGAGI (reference sequence). Trimming took off 2 bases at V and 2 bases at J, with 7 bases between the two ends. The CDR3 bases are TGTGCCAGCAGTTACCGGGACACCTACGAGCAGTACTTC. Amino acids: CASSYRDTYEQYF.

The chain carries TRBV9 and TRBJ2-5; 8 bases map to TRBD2. Unmatched junction bases numbered 10, after V lost 1 base and J lost 2 bases. The CDR3 extends over 17 amino acids. Germline V gene data show CDR1 as SGDLS and CDR2 as YYNGEE. The CDR3 sequence is CASSVRGGISTQETQYF. As DNA, the CDR3 is TGTGCCAGCAGCGTACGCGGGGGGATAAGCACACAAGAGACCCAGTACTTC. Variable domain in full (rest from reference TRBV9 and TRBJ2-5): DSGVTQTPKHLITATGQRVTLRCSPRSGDLSVYWYQQSLDQGLQFLIQYYNGEERAKGNILERFSAQQFPDLHSELNLSSLELGDSALYFCASSVRGGISTQETQYFGPGTRLLVL.